This T cell receptor (beta chain) was sequenced during a study of blood T cell repertoires in COVID-19. Turning to the study itself: Samples came from the United States, Italy and Spain, spanning acute and convalescent COVID-19.

In the original analysis: How many nucleated cells were present was estimated from reference gene primer amplification. The method was immunoSEQ multiplex PCR; TCRdb's version includes in-frame clones alone and lacks a portion of them. The V and J calls and the clone size are those of that table, but D and trimming were determined from the DNA. The sample has hundreds of thousands of clones; more than 75% are singletons. CDR1 and CDR2 from the germline V gene are KGHSH and LQKENI. The CDR3 runs to 16 residues. V shed 4 bases, J shed 6 bases, and the junction held 9 bases outside the gene matches. The sequenced sample was PBMCs or T cells enriched from blood (not recorded which). This clonotype was sampled from a woman younger than 45 who had recovered from COVID-19. The V gene is TRBV18, the J gene TRBJ2-2; 9 bases agree with TRBD1. CDR3 DNA: TGTGCCAGCTCACTGCTGGGACAGGGTGTTCCCGGGGAGCTGTTTTTT. Amino acid sequence: CASSLLGQGVPGELFF.